This TCR beta chain originates from a study of T cell changes during pregnancy in multiple sclerosis. Clones were read by immunoSEQ multiplex PCR, and TCRdb kept only the in-frame ones, dropping some. This table holds around 100,000 clones, 80% to 95% found once. This CDR3 is built from 16 residues. CDR1 LNHDA and CDR2 SQIVND come from the germline V gene (reference sequence). Deletions cut 4 bases from V and 1 base from J, with 14 bases between. This clone has more than one count but fewer than ten. The chain is built from TRBV19 and TRBJ1-5, with D perhaps TRBD1 (6 bases). The sample consisted of peripheral blood, taken after pregnancy. This TCR was sampled from a female donor with multiple sclerosis, enrolled in a pregnancy study. The CDR3 coding sequence is TGTGCCAGTAGTACGAGGGGGAGGGTCAGCAATCAGCCCCAGCATTTT. Its translation: CASSTRGRVSNQPQHF.